This TCR beta chain was captured in a study of blood T cell repertoires in COVID-19. Study overall: Sites across the United States, Italy and Spain contributed samples from acute and convalescent COVID-19. In each case, the material was cDNA or gDNA derived from T cells, B-cell-depleted T cells, or PBMCs.

Germline V gene lookup returns CDR1 SGHRS and CDR2 YFSETQ. The CDR3 is 15 residues long. Trimming shortened V by 2 bases and J by 4 bases, and 12 bases separated the two germline ends. In the study's own analysis: Scientists estimated how many nucleated cells there were by amplifying reference gene primers. Repertoires were generated with immunoSEQ multiplex PCR, while TCRdb's copy carries only in-frame clones and drops some. V and J calls and clone size are given by that table; D and trimming were obtained from the DNA. The sample has a few hundred thousand clones; roughly 84% are singletons. This chain uses TRBV5-1 with TRBJ2-2; D gene unclear. The receptor comes from a man between 35 and 55 years old with acute or convalescent COVID-19. Sequenced input: peripheral blood. CDR3 nucleotide sequence: TGCGCCAGCAGCTTAAGGCCTTCAGGCACCGGGGAGCTGTTTTTT. The encoded protein is CASSLRPSGTGELFF.